This T cell receptor (beta chain) was captured in a study of blood T cell repertoires in COVID-19. Study-level background: In each case, the material was cDNA or gDNA derived from T cells, B-cell-depleted T cells, or PBMCs.

V shed 2 bases, J shed 7 bases, and the junction held 6 bases outside the gene matches. The CDR3 sequence is 14 residues long. Germline V lookup: CDR1 SGHRS, CDR2 YFSETQ. Clones were read by immunoSEQ multiplex PCR, and TCRdb kept only the in-frame ones, dropping some. The sample shows about 300,000 clones, about 84% of them seen only once. The chain is built from TRBV5-1 and TRBJ1-5; 7 nucleotides align to TRBD1. Sequenced sample: peripheral blood. The receptor comes from a woman aged 45-65 years with acute or convalescent COVID-19. The CDR3 here is CASSFTGDGQPQHF. CDR3 in DNA: TGCGCCAGCAGCTTTACAGGGGATGGGCAGCCCCAGCATTTT.